The 24 T cell receptor beta chains presented below share a single source sample, sequenced in a study of blood T cell repertoires in COVID-19. TCRdb's copy holds only in-frame clones and misses some; the assay was immunoSEQ multiplex PCR. Found here are roughly 250,000 clones, around nine tenths of them singletons; the top ten hold over 7.5%. The sequenced material came from peripheral blood. Receptor source: a man aged 40-50 years who had recovered from COVID-19.

The chain recombines TRBV10-3 with TRBJ1-6, with no clear D. CDR3 length: 16 residues. CDR1 is ENHRY and CDR2 is SYGVKD in the germline V gene. Trimming shortened V by 10 bases and J by 11 bases, and 27 bases separated the two germline ends. This chain's CDR3 is CATPQSAVWVLPPLHF. The CDR3 coding sequence is TGTGCCACCCCCCAGAGTGCGGTTTGGGTCCTTCCACCCCTCCACTTT.

Remarks on this clone: The sample carries other DNA sequences with the same CDR3. The chain is built from TRBV12-3 or TRBV12-4 and TRBJ1-1; D is possibly TRBD1 (5 bases). V was clipped by 6 bases and J by 5 bases, with 10 bases between them. CDR3 length: 12 residues. DNA for the CDR3: TGTGCCAGCAGCTTTGGGGGGACTGAAGCTTTCTTT. Residues: CASSFGGTEAFF.

J is TRBJ1-4 and V is TRBV7-9, with 7 bases that match TRBD1. This CDR3 has 15 residues. From germline, CDR1 is SEHNR and CDR2 FQNEAQ (reference sequence). Trimming took 1 base from V and 8 from J; bases not matched to a gene: 7. CDR3 protein: CASSLGGQVWEKLFF. The CDR3 DNA sequence: TGTGCCAGCAGCTTAGGAGGACAGGTTTGGGAAAAACTGTTTTTT.

The chain combines TRBV25-1 with TRBJ2-1; perhaps TRBD1 as D (5 bases). The CDR3 runs to 12 residues. V lost 5 bases, J lost 8 bases, and 10 bases lay in between. Germline values: CDR1 MGHDK, CDR2 SYGVNS. The DNA for the CDR3 is TGTGCCAGCAGTCCCCAGGGATATGAGCAGTTCTTC. Its translation is CASSPQGYEQFF.

The rearrangement links TRBV30 to TRBJ2-4; D gene ambiguous. Between the trimmed V and J ends, which lost 3 bases and 0 bases, there was a span of 9 bases. The CDR3 extends over 14 amino acids. CDR1 and CDR2 (germline): GTSNPN, SVGIG (reference sequence). The CDR3 DNA reads as TGTGCCTGGAGGTCAATACTAGCCAAAAACATTCAGTACTTC. Its protein is CAWRSILAKNIQYF. Based on the CDR3 plus reference TRBV30 and TRBJ2-4, the full variable domain is SQTIHQWPATLVQPVGSPLSLECTVEGTSNPNLYWYRQAAGRGLQLLFYSVGIGQISSEVPQNLSASRPQDRQFILSSKKLLLSDSGFYLCAWRSILAKNIQYFGAGTRLSVL.

The rearrangement uses TRBV5-1 and TRBJ1-2; the D is unclear. Germline CDR1 SGHRS, CDR2 YFSETQ. CDR3 length: 14 amino acids. V dropped 0 bases and J dropped 4 bases, with 10 bases sitting between them. The CDR3 bases are TGCGCCAGCAGCTTGGAATTCCCAGGCTATGGCTACACCTTC. Translated, it gives CASSLEFPGYGYTF.

J is TRBJ1-1 and V is TRBV6-5, with D possibly being TRBD1 (5 bases). The CDR3 consists of 15 residues. Germline V CDR1 and CDR2: MNHEY, SVGAGI. The ends were cut back, 1 base at V and 0 bases at J, with 9 bases in the middle. The CDR3 region has the DNA TGTGCCAGCAGTTACTTCCCACAGGTGAACACTGAAGCTTTCTTT. Protein product: CASSYFPQVNTEAFF.

The rearrangement joins TRBV27 to TRBJ2-3; TRBD2 matches 9 bases. The J segment lost 6 bases and the V segment lost 3 bases, leaving 16 bases of the junction unmatched. This CDR3 has 18 amino acids. CDR1 is MNHEY, CDR2 SMNVEV, per germline (reference sequence). The CDR3 DNA sequence: TGTGCCAGCAGTTTTTCCTTCTTAGCGGGAGCTCGGATGGATACGCAGTATTTT. This codes for CASSFSFLAGARMDTQYF.

The J gene is TRBJ1-1, the V gene TRBV21-1; TRBD1 is the table's D call, not checked against the DNA. TRBV21-1 is a recognized pseudogene. CDR3 length equals 18 residues. CDR3 sequence (DNA): TGTGCCAGCAGCAAAGGGGGCAGGGGCCCCTATATGAACACTGAAGCTTTCTTT. Protein product: CASSKGGRGPYMNTEAFF.

CDR3: CASSTQGWSNQPQHF. The DNA for the CDR3 is TGTGCCAGTAGTACCCAGGGGTGGAGCAATCAGCCCCAGCATTTT. The chain has TRBV19 and TRBJ1-5; D is possibly TRBD1 (6 bases). Germline V lookup: CDR1 LNHDA, CDR2 SQIVND (reference sequence). The CDR3 is 15 residues long. Trimming removed 4 bases at V and 1 base at J, with 11 bases between.

CDR3 DNA: TGTGCCAGCAGTTACTCGAGTGCGGTAAACTATGGCTACACCTTC. This sequence encodes CASSYSSAVNYGYTF. The genes are TRBV6-5 and TRBJ1-2; no definite D call. The germline gives CDR1 MNHEY, CDR2 SVGAGI. Trimming pared 0 bases from V and 2 bases from J, leaving 10 bases between. This CDR3 is built from 15 residues.

The CDR3 region is CASRRPATGSGEAFF. CDR3 in DNA: TGTGCCAGTCGCCGACCAGCGACAGGTTCAGGGGAAGCTTTCTTT. V gene TRBV2 combines with J gene TRBJ1-1, with D possibly matching TRBD1 (6 bases). This CDR3 is built from 15 residues. CDR1 is SNHLY and CDR2 is FYNNEI in the germline V gene. V lost 9 bases to trimming and J lost 8 bases, with 25 bases between them.

The chain recombines TRBV7-2 with TRBJ2-1; no clear D gene. Germline V gene data show CDR1 as SGHTA and CDR2 as FQGNSA. The CDR3 covers 13 residues. V was pared by 4 bases and J by 9 bases, with 13 bases between. The DNA for the CDR3 is TGTGCCAGCAGCTCTCGAAGAGGTACTGAGCAGTTCTTC. Residues: CASSSRRGTEQFF. The whole variable domain, remainder taken from reference TRBV7-2 and TRBJ2-1, is GAGVSQSPSNKVTEKGKDVELRCDPISGHTALYWYRQSLGQGLEFLIYFQGNSAPDKSGLPSDRFSAERTGGSVSTLTIQRTQQEDSAVYLCASSSRRGTEQFFGPGTRLTVL.

This sequence joins TRBV10-2 and TRBJ1-6, with no clear D. Trimming removed 6 bases from V and 7 bases from J, with 16 bases in between. The germline gives CDR1 WSHSY, CDR2 SAAADI. The CDR3 consists of 15 residues. CDR3 amino acids: CASSDPVTLNSPLHF. The CDR3 nucleotides read TGCGCCAGCAGCGACCCCGTGACACTCAATTCACCCCTCCACTTT.

The chain employs TRBV11-2 and TRBJ2-1; 9 bases map to TRBD1. Germline trimming cut 5 bases from V and 4 bases from J; bases unmatched to any gene: 6. The CDR3 has 15 amino acids. Germline lookup yields CDR1 SGHAT and CDR2 FQNNGV. This chain's CDR3 is CASSPTGGLYNEQFF. The CDR3 coding sequence is TGTGCCAGCAGCCCCACAGGGGGCTTATACAATGAGCAGTTCTTC.

The chain couples TRBV20-1 to TRBJ2-5; D is uncertain. This CDR3 comprises 11 residues. Germline lookup yields CDR1 DFQATT and CDR2 SNEGSKA (reference sequence). Trimming took off 2 bases at V and 5 bases at J, with 6 bases between the two ends. CDR3 nucleotides: TGCAGTGCTAGAATATTGGAGACCCAGTACTTC. Its translation is CSARILETQYF.

The rearrangement joins TRBV5-4 to TRBJ2-7; 7 nucleotides line up with TRBD1. CDR1 is SGHNT and CDR2 is YYREEE in the germline V gene (reference sequence). There are 14 residues in the CDR3. With V trimmed by 3 bases and J by 1 base, 4 bases remained unmatched. The CDR3: CASSSPTGSYEQYF. In DNA form, the CDR3 reads TGTGCCAGCAGCTCCCCGACAGGGTCCTACGAGCAGTACTTC.

The rearrangement links TRBV19 to TRBJ2-3; D is unresolved. Trimming took 7 bases from V and 1 from J, leaving 12 bases between them. CDR3 length equals 14 residues. Germline CDR1 is LNHDA and CDR2 is SQIVND (reference sequence). CDR3 sequence (DNA): TGTGCCAGTAAGTGGCAGGAAGGCACAGATACGCAGTATTTT. Amino acids: CASKWQEGTDTQYF.

The chain uses TRBV5-6 and TRBJ1-4, with a weak D call TRBD1 (5 bases). With 0 bases removed from V and 12 bases from J, the gap between germline ends came to 9 bases. Germline CDR1 and CDR2: SGHDT and YYEEEE. This CDR3 is 12 amino acids long. The CDR3 bases are TGTGCCAGCAGCTTGGACCCGGGGGAACTGTTTTTT. This gives the protein CASSLDPGELFF. Full variable domain (outside the CDR3, taken from reference TRBV5-6 and TRBJ1-4): DAGVTQSPTHLIKTRGQQVTLRCSPKSGHDTVSWYQQALGQGPQFIFQYYEEEERQRGNFPDRFSGHQFPNYSSELNVNALLLGDSALYLCASSLDPGELFFGSGTQLSVL.

Only one count was recorded for this clone. This chain uses TRBV24-1 with TRBJ1-5, with 8 bases identical to TRBD1. The V gene's germline CDR1 is KGHDR and CDR2 SFDVKD. The CDR3 covers 15 residues. V lost 6 bases, J lost 4 bases, and 7 bases stayed unmatched. CDR3 loop: CATSSGTGSNQPQHF. CDR3 bases: TGTGCCACCAGTTCCGGGACAGGCTCTAATCAGCCCCAGCATTTT.

The chain combines TRBV7-9 with TRBJ1-1, with D unclear. The CDR3 runs 17 residues. The V end was cut by 1 base, the J end by 0 bases, with 15 bases between. In germline, CDR1 is SEHNR, CDR2 FQNEAQ (reference sequence). The CDR3 region has the DNA TGTGCCAGCAGCTTAGTAGGACGGGGTCTGATGAACACTGAAGCTTTCTTT. Translating gives CASSLVGRGLMNTEAFF.

The J gene is TRBJ1-5, the V gene TRBV30; 7 bases are a match to TRBD1. V gave up 1 base and J gave up 4 bases; unmatched junction bases: 7. This CDR3 contains 15 residues. Germline V gives CDR1 GTSNPN, CDR2 SVGIG (reference sequence). CDR3 amino acids: CAWSALDRTNQPQHF. The CDR3 DNA follows: TGTGCCTGGAGTGCCCTGGACAGGACTAATCAGCCCCAGCATTTT.

V is TRBV27 and J is TRBJ1-1, with TRBD1 matching over 7 bases. The V gene end was trimmed by 5 bases and the J gene end by 9 bases; junction bases not matched to a gene: 9. This CDR3 is 13 amino acids long. The germline CDR1 and CDR2 sequences are MNHEY and SMNVEV (reference sequence). CDR3 DNA sequence: TGTGCCAGCAGTCTACCTGACAGGGCTAAAGCTTTCTTT. Protein product: CASSLPDRAKAFF.

The V and J genes are TRBV9 and TRBJ1-2, with 9 bases identical to TRBD1. Trimming took 3 bases from V and 5 from J; bases not matched to a gene: 8. Germline V lookup: CDR1 SGDLS, CDR2 YYNGEE. CDR3 length: 15 amino acids. CDR3 region: CASSGRTGDLYGYTF. Written as DNA, the CDR3 is TGTGCCAGCAGCGGACGGACAGGGGATTTGTATGGCTACACCTTC. Supplemented by reference TRBV9 and TRBJ1-2, the full variable domain reads DSGVTQTPKHLITATGQRVTLRCSPRSGDLSVYWYQQSLDQGLQFLIQYYNGEERAKGNILERFSAQQFPDLHSELNLSSLELGDSALYFCASSGRTGDLYGYTFGSGTRLTVV.